The sample holds a few counts of the clone carrying this T cell receptor beta chain. TCRdb reanalysed the 5' RACE reads using MiXCR and keeps one entry per CDR3 protein. The top ten clones hold under 2.5% of a sample with roughly 130,000 distinct CDR3 sequences, approximately 6.3% of them seen once. These data are taken from a study of T-cell memory formation after mild COVID-19. Germline V CDR1 and CDR2: MNHEY, SVGAGI. This CDR3 is 11 amino acids long. The germline V and J ends were trimmed by 6 bases and 10 bases, with 10 bases remaining between them. Sequencing was done on a sample of PBMCs or a T cell subset sorted from them (not recorded which). The V call is TRBV6-5, the J call TRBJ2-1, with a weak D call TRBD2 (5 bases). This receptor was taken from an adult woman who had mild COVID-19 (a few samples of this study predate the infection). Cell type and time point are not known. As DNA, the CDR3 is TGTGCCAGCAGAAGCTGGAGGGAGCAGTTCTTC. It codes for CASRSWREQFF.